Presented here are 7 T cell receptor beta chains from one specimen sequenced in a study of T-cell memory formation after mild COVID-19. TCRdb used MiXCR to reprocess the 5' RACE reads, holding one entry per CDR3 protein. This sample yields hundreds of thousands of distinct CDR3 sequences, of which 25% to 30% are seen a single time; roughly 13% belongs to the top ten. The specimen was PBMCs or a T cell subset sorted from them (not recorded which). These TCRs come from an adult woman who had mild COVID-19 (a few samples of this study predate the infection). Cell type and time point are not known.

This clonotype showed up just a few times. V gene TRBV11-2 combines with J gene TRBJ2-3, with D tentatively TRBD1 (5 bases). The CDR3 runs 19 residues. Germline loops: CDR1 SGHAT, CDR2 FQNNGV. V was pared by 0 bases and J by 1 base, with 20 bases between. CDR3 nucleotides: TGTGCCAGCAGCTTAGATGTTTTCAGGGATTCCAAAGGCACAGATACGCAGTATTTT. As protein: CASSLDVFRDSKGTDTQYF.

This clonotype was detected only once. The CDR3 here is CASSHREGNEKLFF. CDR3 DNA: TGTGCCAGCAGTCACAGGGAGGGGAATGAAAAACTGTTTTTT. This rearrangement joins TRBV12-3 or TRBV12-4 to TRBJ1-4, with D possibly matching TRBD1 (6 bases). This CDR3 region has 14 residues. V lost 5 bases, J lost 5 bases, and 12 bases lay in between.

The rearrangement uses TRBV7-6 and TRBJ2-5, with no clear D. Germline CDR1 and CDR2: SGHVS and FNYEAQ. This CDR3 has 13 residues. V was pared by 4 bases and J by 2 bases, with 8 bases between. CDR3 nucleotides: TGTGCCAGCAGCTCCCTTCGGCAAGAGACCCAGTACTTC. It translates to CASSSLRQETQYF.

This clonotype was counted ten times or more. The V call is TRBV5-1, the J call TRBJ2-5, with TRBD2 identical over 7 bases. The length of the CDR3 is 13 residues. Looked up from germline, CDR1 is SGHRS and CDR2 is YFSETQ. Unmatched junction bases numbered 4, after V lost 4 bases and J lost 4 bases. The chain's CDR3 is CASSTGGGETQYF. The CDR3 DNA is TGCGCCAGCAGCACTGGGGGGGGAGAGACCCAGTACTTC.

The sample holds many counts of this clonotype. The chain uses TRBV7-8 and TRBJ1-1, with D possibly TRBD1 on 5 matching bases. Per the germline V gene, CDR1 is SGHVS and CDR2 is FQNEAQ. V was clipped by 1 base and J by 3 bases, with 18 bases between them. This CDR3 comprises 17 residues. The CDR3 sequence: CASSLGGWIPADTEAFF. In nucleotides, the CDR3 is TGTGCCAGCAGCTTAGGGGGGTGGATCCCGGCGGACACTGAAGCTTTCTTT.

This chain links TRBV12-3 or TRBV12-4 with TRBJ1-5; D perhaps matches TRBD1 (5 bases). V shed 5 bases and J shed 3 bases, with 14 bases lying between them. The CDR3 consists of 15 residues. As DNA, the CDR3 is TGTGCCAGCAGTCTCCGCTTCGGGACCAATCAGCCCCAGCATTTT. Encoded protein: CASSLRFGTNQPQHF.

This clonotype was picked up many times. The V gene is TRBV7-2, the J gene TRBJ2-1; 9 positions match TRBD2. The CDR3 totals 15 residues. Germline assignment: CDR1 SGHTA and CDR2 FQGNSA. Trimming took 4 bases from V and 4 from J; bases not matched to a gene: 5. The DNA for the CDR3 is TGTGCCAGCAGCTCTAGCGGGGAGCCATACAATGAGCAGTTCTTC. Amino acid sequence: CASSSSGEPYNEQFF.